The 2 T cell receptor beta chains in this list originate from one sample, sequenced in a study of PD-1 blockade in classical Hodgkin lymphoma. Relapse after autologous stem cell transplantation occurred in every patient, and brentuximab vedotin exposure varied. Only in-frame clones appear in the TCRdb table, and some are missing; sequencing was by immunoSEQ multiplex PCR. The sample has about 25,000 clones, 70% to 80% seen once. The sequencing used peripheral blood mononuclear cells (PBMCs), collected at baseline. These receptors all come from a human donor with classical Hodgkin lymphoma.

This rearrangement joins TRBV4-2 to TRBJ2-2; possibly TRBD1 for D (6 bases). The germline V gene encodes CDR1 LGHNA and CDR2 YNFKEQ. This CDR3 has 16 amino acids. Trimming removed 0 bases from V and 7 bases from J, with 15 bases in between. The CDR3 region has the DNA TGTGCCAGCAGCCAAGAGGGGGCTCGGCAAGGCGGGGAGCTGTTTTTT. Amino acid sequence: CASSQEGARQGGELFF.

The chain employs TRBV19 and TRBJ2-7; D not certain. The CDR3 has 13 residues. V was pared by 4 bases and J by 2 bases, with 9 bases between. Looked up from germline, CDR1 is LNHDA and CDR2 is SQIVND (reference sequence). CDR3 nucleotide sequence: TGTGCCAGTAGTAGAGTGGGAACCTACGAGCAGTACTTC. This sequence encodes CASSRVGTYEQYF.